The T cell receptor beta chain described here comes from a study of identifying expanded T cells in peripheral blood. General study points: Across healthy donors, higher total template counts meant significantly greater roughly two-week count variance. About 1.2 clones differed between technical replicates, versus around 15 and 19 over time.

By share of the sample, this clone is medium-sized. Its antigen is undetermined. Clones were read by immunoSEQ multiplex PCR, and TCRdb kept only the in-frame ones, dropping some. Seen here are about 100,000 clones, approximately 89% observed once, and the top ten hold less than 7%. The receptor was isolated from a person between 18 and 70 years old in good health. The sequenced sample consisted of blood.

This CDR3 reads CASSLQTGGDSTF. DNA for the CDR3: TGTGCCAGCAGCCTCCAGACAGGGGGCGATAGTACCTTC. V is TRBV6-6 and J is TRBJ1-2; 10 bases are a match to TRBD1. The CDR3 extends over 13 amino acids. V lost 6 bases, J lost 14 bases, and 12 bases stayed unmatched. The germline V gene has CDR1 MNHNY and CDR2 SVGAGI (reference sequence).